Below, one TCR beta chain is given with its context. Its specificity is not known. The record originates from a study of T cell responses to AZD1222 COVID-19 vaccine. Study-wide points: Close to half of all spike-specific TCRs reportedly target regions of the variants that are unmutated.

Trimming removed 5 bases from V and 2 bases from J, with 3 bases in between. The CDR3 covers 11 residues. Germline V gives CDR1 LGHNT, CDR2 FRNRAP. This table comes from immunoSEQ multiplex PCR, and its TCRdb copy is limited to in-frame clones, with some not included. The sample consists of about 170,000 clones, approximately 92% of them appearing once. The chain couples TRBV12-5 to TRBJ1-1; no firm D call. The clonotype originates from an adult in good health. The sequencing used peripheral blood, collected on day 0 of AZD1222 vaccination. The CDR3 spells CASGANTEAFF. As DNA, the CDR3 is TGTGCTAGTGGTGCCAACACTGAAGCTTTCTTT.